This T cell receptor (beta chain) was documented in a study of cytomegalovirus exposure and HLA in healthy donors. This CDR3 region has 13 residues. In germline, CDR1 is MNHNS, CDR2 SASEGT. V lost 7 bases and J lost 9; bases outside the gene matches: 5. This clone was counted a few times. Antigen unknown. Study results and limitations: Later analysis indicated greater clonal expansion among HLA-associated TCR beta chains than among equally common other chains. One cluster of highly shared sequence variants probably arose as a sequencing artifact.

The PCR had 60 Vbeta and 13 Jbeta primers. Profiled with immunoSEQ multiplex PCR; TCRdb holds only in-frame clones, not every one. The sample lists some 100,000 clones, 65% to 75% seen once, with less than 5% in the top ten. The clonotype originates from a woman aged 18-30 years in good health and CMV-seropositive. The chain links TRBV6-1 to TRBJ2-6, with 8 positions matching TRBD1. Sequencing input: PBMCs. The CDR3 reads CASTADRDNVLTF. The CDR3 nucleotides read TGTGCCAGCACCGCGGACAGGGACAACGTCCTGACTTTC.